The 14 T cell receptor beta chains listed next were all sequenced from one sample in a study of T cells after yellow fever vaccination. TCRdb re-called the 5' RACE reads through MiXCR, storing one row per CDR3 protein. The sample shows 500,000 to 650,000 distinct CDR3 sequences, about 14% of them seen only once. The sample in question was PBMCs, obtained on the day of the yellow fever booster vaccination. These receptors were obtained from a man in his thirties or forties who received the YFV17D yellow fever vaccine.

This chain joins TRBV28 and TRBJ2-3; 10 bases align to TRBD2. Germline V gene lookup returns CDR1 MDHEN and CDR2 SYDVKM. V gave up 6 bases and J gave up 6 bases; unmatched junction bases: 6. This CDR3 region has 14 residues. CDR3 sequence reads: CASSLAGVVDTQYF. Here the CDR3 DNA reads TGTGCCAGCAGCCTAGCGGGAGTAGTGGATACGCAGTATTTT.

The rearrangement uses TRBV12-3 or TRBV12-4 and TRBJ2-5; 7 bases match TRBD2. V dropped 10 bases and J dropped 5; count of bases not matched to a gene: 7. The CDR3 runs 12 residues. The CDR3 coding sequence is TGTGCCACAAGGAGGGGAGGGGAGACCCAGTACTTC. Encoded protein: CATRRGGETQYF.

V and J are TRBV19 and TRBJ2-1; D ambiguous. Germline loops: CDR1 LNHDA, CDR2 SQIVND (reference sequence). The CDR3 extends over 11 amino acids. Between the trimmed V and J ends, which lost 6 bases and 8 bases, there was a span of 8 bases. CDR3 amino acids: CASSPPHEQFF. CDR3 DNA: TGTGCCAGTAGCCCGCCCCATGAGCAGTTCTTC.

This chain links TRBV6-5 with TRBJ2-1; possibly TRBD2 for D (6 bases). The V end was cut by 10 bases, the J end by 3 bases, with 10 bases between. The CDR3 consists of 12 residues. The V gene's germline CDR1 is MNHEY and CDR2 SVGAGI. The CDR3 DNA is TGTGCCATCGGGACTCTCTACAATGAGCAGTTCTTC. Amino acid sequence: CAIGTLYNEQFF.

This chain uses TRBV5-8 with TRBJ1-6; no clear D gene. The V and J ends lost 10 bases and 12 bases respectively, with 14 bases between them. Germline V lookup: CDR1 SGHTS, CDR2 YDEGEE. The CDR3 spans 11 residues. The CDR3 nucleotides are TGTGCCGCCCATGCGACCGGACCCCTCCACTTT. This gives the protein CAAHATGPLHF.

The chain combines TRBV7-2 with TRBJ2-5; D unclear. Germline-derived CDR1 and CDR2 are SGHTA and FQGNSA. Trimming took off 4 bases at V and 5 bases at J, with 14 bases between the two ends. There are 14 residues in the CDR3. The CDR3 loop reads CASSWGLLWETQYF. The CDR3 DNA sequence: TGTGCCAGCAGCTGGGGTCTTTTGTGGGAGACCCAGTACTTC.

This clonotype came up a few times. This sequence joins TRBV6-1 and TRBJ1-2; 9 bases map to TRBD1. This CDR3 region has 18 residues. CDR1 is MNHNS and CDR2 is SASEGT in the germline V gene. The V and J ends lost 7 bases and 5 bases, in that order; junction bases with no gene match: 20. CDR3 protein: CASTIGGLFGQGNYGYTF. Written as DNA, the CDR3 is TGTGCCAGCACCATTGGAGGGCTCTTTGGACAGGGGAATTATGGCTACACCTTC.

The rearrangement joins TRBV15 to TRBJ2-3; 7 bases align to TRBD1. The germline gives CDR1 LNHNV, CDR2 YYDKDF (reference sequence). Trimming removed 3 bases from V and 4 bases from J; junction bases left unmatched: 16. The CDR3 spans 18 residues. As DNA, the CDR3 is TGTGCCACCAGCAGTCCCGGGACAGCAAGCGAAGTGGCAGATACGCAGTATTTT. It is translated as CATSSPGTASEVADTQYF. Full variable domain (missing parts from reference TRBV15 and TRBJ2-3): DAMVIQNPRYQVTQFGKPVTLSCSQTLNHNVMYWYQQKSSQAPKLLFHYYDKDFNNEADTPDNFQSRRPNTSFCFLDIRSPGLGDTAMYLCATSSPGTASEVADTQYFGPGTRLTVL.

The rearrangement links TRBV7-3 to TRBJ2-1; 7 nucleotides match TRBD1. Trimming at V came to 4 bases and at J to 4 bases, leaving 10 bases not matched to a gene. Germline V gene sequence: CDR1 SGHTA, CDR2 FQGTGA. This CDR3 is 16 amino acids long. The CDR3 sequence: CASSSTGDLSYNEQFF. As DNA, the CDR3 is TGTGCCAGCAGCTCAACAGGGGACCTCTCTTACAATGAGCAGTTCTTC.

This clonotype was detected ten times or more. The V call is TRBV7-2, the J call TRBJ2-5; D gene ambiguous. Germline values: CDR1 SGHTA, CDR2 FQGNSA. CDR3 length: 14 residues. Deletions cut 2 bases from V and 2 bases from J, with 9 bases between. The CDR3 DNA sequence: TGTGCCAGCAGCTTAATGGCCCCTCAAGAGACCCAGTACTTC. It specifies CASSLMAPQETQYF.

The chain links TRBV6-1 to TRBJ1-5; 7 bases map to TRBD1. V shed 5 bases and J 5 bases; nucleotides not matched to a gene: 9. CDR3 length equals 15 residues. Germline V lookup: CDR1 MNHNS, CDR2 SASEGT. The CDR3 sequence: CASSRGTALHQPQHF. The CDR3 DNA reads as TGTGCCAGCAGTCGGGGGACAGCTTTGCATCAGCCCCAGCATTTT.

The gene calls are TRBV7-3 and TRBJ2-5, with D uncertain. Germline CDR1 reads SGHTA; CDR2 reads FQGTGA. The CDR3 covers 14 residues. Trimming shortened V by 4 bases and J by 5 bases, and 14 bases separated the two germline ends. CDR3 nucleotides: TGTGCCAGCAGCTCCGGCGGTAAAGCTGAGACCCAGTACTTC. Protein sequence: CASSSGGKAETQYF.

This clonotype was seen a handful of times. This sequence joins TRBV9 and TRBJ2-7; 11 bases are a match to TRBD2. Germline V gene sequence: CDR1 SGDLS, CDR2 YYNGEE. V lost 0 bases to trimming and J lost 7 bases; unmatched junction nucleotides: 9. This CDR3 is built from 16 residues. The CDR3 here is CASSVDVSGRGDEQYF. The CDR3 bases are TGTGCCAGCAGCGTAGATGTTAGCGGGAGGGGTGATGAGCAGTACTTC. The full variable domain, its missing parts supplied by reference TRBV9 and TRBJ2-7, is DSGVTQTPKHLITATGQRVTLRCSPRSGDLSVYWYQQSLDQGLQFLIQYYNGEERAKGNILERFSAQQFPDLHSELNLSSLELGDSALYFCASSVDVSGRGDEQYFGPGTRLTVT.

This clonotype was seen repeatedly, ten times or more. This chain connects TRBV2 to TRBJ1-1, with D possibly TRBD1 on 6 matching bases. CDR3 length equals 17 residues. V gave up 3 bases and J gave up 7 bases, with 24 bases separating them. Germline V CDR1 and CDR2: SNHLY, FYNNEI. CDR3: CASSESLDVWGADEAFF. DNA of the CDR3: TGTGCCAGCAGTGAGAGCTTGGACGTTTGGGGGGCCGATGAAGCTTTCTTT.